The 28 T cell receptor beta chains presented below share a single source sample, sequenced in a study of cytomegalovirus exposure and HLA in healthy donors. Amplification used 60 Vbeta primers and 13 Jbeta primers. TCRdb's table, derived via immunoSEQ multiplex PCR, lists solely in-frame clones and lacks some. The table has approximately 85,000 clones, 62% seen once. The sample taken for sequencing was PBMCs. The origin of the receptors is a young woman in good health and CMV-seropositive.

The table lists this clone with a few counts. This CDR3 reads CASSSRGGQPDTQYF. DNA for the CDR3: TGTGCCAGCAGCTCCCGGGGGGGCCAGCCAGATACGCAGTATTTT. This chain connects TRBV7-9 to TRBJ2-3; 8 bases are a match to TRBD2. With 4 bases clipped from V and 4 bases from J, the junction kept 7 bases outside the gene matches. This CDR3 is 15 amino acids long. The germline V gene encodes CDR1 SEHNR and CDR2 FQNEAQ (reference sequence).

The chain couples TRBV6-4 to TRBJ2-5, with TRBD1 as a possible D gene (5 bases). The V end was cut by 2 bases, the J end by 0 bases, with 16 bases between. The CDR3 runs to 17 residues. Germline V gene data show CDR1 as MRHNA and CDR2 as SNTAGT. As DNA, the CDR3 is TGTGCCAGCAGTGACGGCCATGGGGCGGCGGACCAAGAGACCCAGTACTTC. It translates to CASSDGHGAADQETQYF.

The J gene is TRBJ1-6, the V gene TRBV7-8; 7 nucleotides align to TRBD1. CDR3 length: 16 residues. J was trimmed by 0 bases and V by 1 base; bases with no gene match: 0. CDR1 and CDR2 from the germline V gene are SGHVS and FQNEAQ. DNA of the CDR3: TGTGCCAGCAGCTTAGGACAGGGCTCCTATAATTCACCCCTCCACTTT. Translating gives CASSLGQGSYNSPLHF.

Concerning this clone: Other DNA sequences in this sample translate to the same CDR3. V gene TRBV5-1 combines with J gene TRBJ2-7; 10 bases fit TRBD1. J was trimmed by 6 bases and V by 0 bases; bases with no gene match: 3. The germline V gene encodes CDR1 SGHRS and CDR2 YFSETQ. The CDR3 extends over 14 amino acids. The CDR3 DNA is TGCGCCAGCAGCTTGGGACAGGGGGCAAGCGAGCAGTACTTC. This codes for CASSLGQGASEQYF. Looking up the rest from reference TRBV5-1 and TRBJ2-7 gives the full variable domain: KAGVTQTPRYLIKTRGQQVTLSCSPISGHRSVSWYQQTPGQGLQFLFEYFSETQRNKGNFPGRFSGRQFSNSRSEMNVSTLELGDSALYLCASSLGQGASEQYFGPGTRLTVT.

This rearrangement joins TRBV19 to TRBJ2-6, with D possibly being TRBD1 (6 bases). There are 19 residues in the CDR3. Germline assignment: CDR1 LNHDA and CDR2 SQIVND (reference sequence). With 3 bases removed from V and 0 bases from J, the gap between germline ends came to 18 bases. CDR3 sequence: CASSIGQRLTFSGANVLTF. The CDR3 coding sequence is TGTGCCAGTAGTATCGGACAGCGACTAACTTTCTCTGGGGCCAACGTCCTGACTTTC.

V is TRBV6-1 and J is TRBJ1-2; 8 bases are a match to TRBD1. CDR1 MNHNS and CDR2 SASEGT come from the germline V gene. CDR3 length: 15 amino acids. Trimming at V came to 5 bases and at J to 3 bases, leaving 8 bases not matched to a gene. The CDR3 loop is CASSSQGAGDYGYTF. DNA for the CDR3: TGTGCCAGCAGTTCCCAGGGGGCGGGTGACTATGGCTACACCTTC.

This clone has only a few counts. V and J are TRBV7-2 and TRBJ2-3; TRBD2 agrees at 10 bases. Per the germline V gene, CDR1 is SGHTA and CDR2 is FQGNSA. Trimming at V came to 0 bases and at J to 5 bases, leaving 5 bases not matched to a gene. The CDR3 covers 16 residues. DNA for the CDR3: TGTGCCAGCAGCTTAGCAGCGGGGGGGCGGAGAGATACGCAGTATTTT. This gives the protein CASSLAAGGRRDTQYF.

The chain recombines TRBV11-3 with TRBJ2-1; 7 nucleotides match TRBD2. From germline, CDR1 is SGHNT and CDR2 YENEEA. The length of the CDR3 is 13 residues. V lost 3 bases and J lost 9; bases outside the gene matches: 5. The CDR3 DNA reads TGTGCCAGCAGCTTTCGGGGGGAGAGTGAGCAGTTCTTC. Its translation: CASSFRGESEQFF. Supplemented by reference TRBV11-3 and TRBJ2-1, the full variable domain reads EAGVVQSPRYKIIEKKQPVAFWCNPISGHNTLYWYLQNLGQGPELLIRYENEEAVDDSQLPKDRFSAERLKGVDSTLKIQPAELGDSAVYLCASSFRGESEQFFGPGTRLTVL.

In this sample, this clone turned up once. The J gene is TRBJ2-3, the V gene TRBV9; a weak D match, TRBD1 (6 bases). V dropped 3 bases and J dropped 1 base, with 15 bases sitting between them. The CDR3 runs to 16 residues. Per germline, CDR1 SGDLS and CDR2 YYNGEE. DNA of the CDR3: TGTGCCAGCAGCGGGGGGCGAATTTCAGGCACAGATACGCAGTATTTT. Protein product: CASSGGRISGTDTQYF.

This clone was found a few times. The chain's CDR3 is CASSFNGAGQQADTQYF. The DNA for the CDR3 is TGCGCCAGCAGCTTTAATGGAGCTGGACAACAGGCAGATACGCAGTATTTT. This chain connects TRBV5-1 to TRBJ2-3, with D possibly TRBD1 on 5 matching bases. CDR1 is SGHRS, CDR2 YFSETQ, per germline. CDR3 length: 17 residues. Trimming left V 2 bases short and J 4 bases short, with 20 bases between. Full variable domain (rest looked up from reference TRBV5-1 and TRBJ2-3): KAGVTQTPRYLIKTRGQQVTLSCSPISGHRSVSWYQQTPGQGLQFLFEYFSETQRNKGNFPGRFSGRQFSNSRSEMNVSTLELGDSALYLCASSFNGAGQQADTQYFGPGTRLTVL.

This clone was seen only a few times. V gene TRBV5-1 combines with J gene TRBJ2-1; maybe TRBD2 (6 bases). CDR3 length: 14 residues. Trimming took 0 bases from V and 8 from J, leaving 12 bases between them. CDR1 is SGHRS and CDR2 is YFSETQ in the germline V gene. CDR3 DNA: TGCGCCAGCAGCTTGGGGGGGGTTAGGGATGAGCAGTTCTTC. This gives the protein CASSLGGVRDEQFF.

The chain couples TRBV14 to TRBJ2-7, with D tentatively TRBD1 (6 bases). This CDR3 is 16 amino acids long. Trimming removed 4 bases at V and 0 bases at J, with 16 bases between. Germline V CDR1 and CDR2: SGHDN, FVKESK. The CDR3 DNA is TGTGCCAGCAGCCCACTCTGGACAGAGTTCTCCTACGAGCAGTACTTC. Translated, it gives CASSPLWTEFSYEQYF.

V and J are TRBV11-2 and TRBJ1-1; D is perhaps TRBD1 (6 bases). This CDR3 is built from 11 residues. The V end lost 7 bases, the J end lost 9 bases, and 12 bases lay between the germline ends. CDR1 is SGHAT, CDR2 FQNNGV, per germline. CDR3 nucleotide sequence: TGTGCCAGCAAAAACAGGGCGCAAGCTTTCTTT. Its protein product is CASKNRAQAFF.

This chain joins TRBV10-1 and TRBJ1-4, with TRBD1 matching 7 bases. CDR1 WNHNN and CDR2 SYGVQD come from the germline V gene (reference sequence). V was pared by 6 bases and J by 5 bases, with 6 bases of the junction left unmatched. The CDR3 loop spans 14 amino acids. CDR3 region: CASRRQGRNEKLFF. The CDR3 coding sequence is TGCGCCAGCAGGAGACAGGGAAGGAATGAAAAACTGTTTTTT.

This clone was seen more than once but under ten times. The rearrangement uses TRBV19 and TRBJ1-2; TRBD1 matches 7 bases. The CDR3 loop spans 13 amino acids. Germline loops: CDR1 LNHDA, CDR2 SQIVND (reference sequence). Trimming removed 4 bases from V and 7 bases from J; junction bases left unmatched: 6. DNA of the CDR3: TGTGCCAGTAGTACCAGATCAGGGGGTGGCTACACCTTC. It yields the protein CASSTRSGGGYTF.

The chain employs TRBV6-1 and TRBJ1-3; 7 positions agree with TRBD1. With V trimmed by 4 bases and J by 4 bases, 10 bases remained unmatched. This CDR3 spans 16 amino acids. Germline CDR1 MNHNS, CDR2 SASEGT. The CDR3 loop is CASSGHLPGQGNTIYF. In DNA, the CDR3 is TGTGCCAGCAGTGGCCATTTACCGGGACAGGGAAACACCATATATTTT.

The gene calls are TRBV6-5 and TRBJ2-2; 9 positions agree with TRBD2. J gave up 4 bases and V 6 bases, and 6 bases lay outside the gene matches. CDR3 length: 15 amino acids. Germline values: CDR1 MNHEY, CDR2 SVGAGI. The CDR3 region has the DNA TGTGCCAGCAGCCGACTAGCGGAGATCACCGGGGAGCTGTTTTTT. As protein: CASSRLAEITGELFF.

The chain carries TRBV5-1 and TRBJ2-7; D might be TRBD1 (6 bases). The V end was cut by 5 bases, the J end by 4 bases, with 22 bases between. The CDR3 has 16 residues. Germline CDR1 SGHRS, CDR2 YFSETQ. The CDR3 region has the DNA TGCGCCAGCAGTTACGGCCCCTCGGACAGACTTTACGAGCAGTACTTC. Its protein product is CASSYGPSDRLYEQYF.

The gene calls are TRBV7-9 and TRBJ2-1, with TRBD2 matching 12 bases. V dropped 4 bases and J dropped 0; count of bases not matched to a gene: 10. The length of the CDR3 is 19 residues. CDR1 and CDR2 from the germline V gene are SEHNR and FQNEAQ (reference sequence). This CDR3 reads CASSSLLTSGGSSYNEQFF. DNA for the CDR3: TGTGCCAGCAGCTCCCTGCTGACTAGCGGGGGAAGCTCCTACAATGAGCAGTTCTTC.

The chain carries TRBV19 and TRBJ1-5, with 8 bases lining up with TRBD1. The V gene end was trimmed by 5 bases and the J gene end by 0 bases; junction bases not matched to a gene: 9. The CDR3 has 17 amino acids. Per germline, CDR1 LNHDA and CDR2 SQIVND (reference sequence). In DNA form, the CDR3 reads TGTGCCAGTAGTTCCGGGACAGGTGACTATAGCAATCAGCCCCAGCATTTT. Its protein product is CASSSGTGDYSNQPQHF.

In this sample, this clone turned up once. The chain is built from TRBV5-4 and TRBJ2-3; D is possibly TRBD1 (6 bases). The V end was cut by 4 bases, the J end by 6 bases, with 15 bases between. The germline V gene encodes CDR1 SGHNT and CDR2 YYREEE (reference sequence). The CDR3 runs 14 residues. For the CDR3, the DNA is TGTGCCAGCAGCCAGGGGACCAACGTCGATACGCAGTATTTT. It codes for CASSQGTNVDTQYF.

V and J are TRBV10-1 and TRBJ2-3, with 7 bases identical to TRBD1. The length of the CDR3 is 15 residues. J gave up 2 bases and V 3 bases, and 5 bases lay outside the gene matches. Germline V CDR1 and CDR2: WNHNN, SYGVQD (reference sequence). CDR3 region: CASSDLQGFTDTQYF. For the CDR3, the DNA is TGCGCCAGCAGTGATCTACAGGGGTTCACAGATACGCAGTATTTT.

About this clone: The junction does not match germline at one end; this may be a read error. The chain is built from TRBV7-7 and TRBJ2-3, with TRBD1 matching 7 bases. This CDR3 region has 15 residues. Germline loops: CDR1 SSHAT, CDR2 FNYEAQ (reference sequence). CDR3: CASSLGRGRIDTQYF. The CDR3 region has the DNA TGTGCTAGCAGCTTAGGTAGGGGGCGGATAGATACGCAGTATTTT.

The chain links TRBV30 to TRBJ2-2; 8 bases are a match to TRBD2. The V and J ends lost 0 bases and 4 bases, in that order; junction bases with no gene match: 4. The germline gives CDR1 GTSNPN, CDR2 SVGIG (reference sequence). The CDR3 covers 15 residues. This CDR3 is CAWSVSLAGTGELFF. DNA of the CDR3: TGTGCCTGGAGTGTAAGCCTAGCGGGCACCGGGGAGCTGTTTTTT.

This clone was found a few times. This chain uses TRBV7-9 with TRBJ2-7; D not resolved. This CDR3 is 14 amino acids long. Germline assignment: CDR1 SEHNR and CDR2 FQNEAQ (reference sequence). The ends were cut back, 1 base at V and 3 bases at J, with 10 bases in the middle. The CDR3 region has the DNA TGTGCCAGCAGCTTAGACGCGGAAAACTACGAGCAGTACTTC. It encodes CASSLDAENYEQYF. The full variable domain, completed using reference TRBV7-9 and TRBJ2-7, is DTGVSQNPRHKITKRGQNVTFRCDPISEHNRLYWYRQTLGQGPEFLTYFQNEAQLEKSRLLSDRFSAERPKGSFSTLEIQRTEQGDSAMYLCASSLDAENYEQYFGPGTRLTVT.

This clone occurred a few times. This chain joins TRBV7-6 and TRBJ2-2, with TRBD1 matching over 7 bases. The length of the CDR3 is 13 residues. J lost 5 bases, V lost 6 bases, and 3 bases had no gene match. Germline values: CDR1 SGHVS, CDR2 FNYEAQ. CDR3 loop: CASSRGQTGELFF. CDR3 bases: TGTGCCAGCAGTCGGGGACAGACCGGGGAGCTGTTTTTT.

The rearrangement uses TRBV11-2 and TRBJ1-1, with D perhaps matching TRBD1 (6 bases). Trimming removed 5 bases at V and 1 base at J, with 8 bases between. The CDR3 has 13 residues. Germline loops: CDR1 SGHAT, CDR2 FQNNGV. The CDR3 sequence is CASSLGQNTEAFF. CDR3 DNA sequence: TGTGCCAGCAGCCTGGGACAGAACACTGAAGCTTTCTTT.

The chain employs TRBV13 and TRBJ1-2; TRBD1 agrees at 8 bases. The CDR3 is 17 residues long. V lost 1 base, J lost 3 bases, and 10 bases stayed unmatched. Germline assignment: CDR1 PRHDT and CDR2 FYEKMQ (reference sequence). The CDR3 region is CASSLVGQGFSYYGYTF. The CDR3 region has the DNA TGTGCCAGCAGCTTAGTTGGACAGGGATTTTCATACTATGGCTACACCTTC.